The clone carrying this T cell receptor beta chain was counted between two and nine times. The antigen remains unidentified. These data come from a study of identical twins. Study-wide results and limits: Reduced insertions were recorded for abundant cord blood beta clonotypes, with no such pattern in memory repertoires. Sharing of beta out-of-frame sequences by twins showed a weaker excess.

This CDR3 contains 16 residues. Germline V gene lookup returns CDR1 MGHDK and CDR2 SYGVNS. V dropped 1 base and J dropped 4 bases, with 16 bases sitting between them. One entry per CDR3 protein, called by TCRdb with MiXCR from the 5' RACE reads. Here the sample spans nearly 650,000 distinct CDR3 sequences, about 7.1% being singletons. The data were also submitted as part of a second study, on yellow fever vaccine responses in identical twins.

The sequence was obtained from a woman younger than 30 in good health. The sequencing input was PBMCs. J is TRBJ1-2 and V is TRBV25-1; D call uncertain. This CDR3 is CASSEFFAGGSYGYTF. The DNA for the CDR3 is TGTGCCAGCAGTGAATTCTTTGCCGGTGGAAGCTATGGCTACACCTTC.